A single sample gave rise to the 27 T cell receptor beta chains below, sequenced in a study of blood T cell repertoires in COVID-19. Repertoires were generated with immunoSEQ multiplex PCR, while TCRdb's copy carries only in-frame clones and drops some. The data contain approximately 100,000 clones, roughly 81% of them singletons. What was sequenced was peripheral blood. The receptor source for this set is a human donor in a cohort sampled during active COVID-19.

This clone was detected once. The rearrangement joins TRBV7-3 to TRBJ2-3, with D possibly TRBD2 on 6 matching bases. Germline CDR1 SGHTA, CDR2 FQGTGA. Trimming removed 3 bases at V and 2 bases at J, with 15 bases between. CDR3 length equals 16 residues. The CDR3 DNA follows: TGTGCCAGCAGCTTGGCGGGGTGGCGGAACACAGATACGCAGTATTTT. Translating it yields CASSLAGWRNTDTQYF.

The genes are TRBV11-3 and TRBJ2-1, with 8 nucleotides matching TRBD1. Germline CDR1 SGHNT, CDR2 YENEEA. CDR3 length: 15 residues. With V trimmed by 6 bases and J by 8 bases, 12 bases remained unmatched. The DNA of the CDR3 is TGTGCCAGCAGTTCTTCCGGGACAGGCACCGATGAGCAGTTCTTC. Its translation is CASSSSGTGTDEQFF.

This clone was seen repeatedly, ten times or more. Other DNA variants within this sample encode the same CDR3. CDR3 sequence: CASSPGTVEQYF. CDR3 DNA sequence: TGTGCCAGCTCACCCGGGACAGTCGAGCAGTACTTC. The chain recombines TRBV18 with TRBJ2-7, with 7 bases aligning to TRBD1. The CDR3 has 12 residues. Germline loops: CDR1 KGHSH, CDR2 LQKENI. J lost 6 bases, V lost 3 bases, and 2 bases had no gene match.

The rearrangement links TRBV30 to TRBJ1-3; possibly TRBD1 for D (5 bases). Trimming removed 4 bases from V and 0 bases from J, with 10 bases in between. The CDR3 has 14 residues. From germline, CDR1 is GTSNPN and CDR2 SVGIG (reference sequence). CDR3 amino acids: CAWMAGNSGNTIYF. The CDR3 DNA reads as TGTGCCTGGATGGCAGGGAACTCTGGAAACACCATATATTTT.

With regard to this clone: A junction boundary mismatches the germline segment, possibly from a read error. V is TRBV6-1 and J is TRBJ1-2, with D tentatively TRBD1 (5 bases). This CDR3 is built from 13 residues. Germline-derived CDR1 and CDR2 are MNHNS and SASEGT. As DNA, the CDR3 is TGTGTCAGCAGTGAAGGGGCGAGGGAGGGCTACACCTTC. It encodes CVSSEGAREGYTF.

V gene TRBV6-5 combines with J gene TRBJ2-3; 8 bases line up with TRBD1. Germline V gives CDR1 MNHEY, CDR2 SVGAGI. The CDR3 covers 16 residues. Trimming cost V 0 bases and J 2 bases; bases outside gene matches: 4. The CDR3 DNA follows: TGTGCCAGCAGTTACTCGGGACAGGCCTCCACAGATACGCAGTATTTT. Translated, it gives CASSYSGQASTDTQYF.

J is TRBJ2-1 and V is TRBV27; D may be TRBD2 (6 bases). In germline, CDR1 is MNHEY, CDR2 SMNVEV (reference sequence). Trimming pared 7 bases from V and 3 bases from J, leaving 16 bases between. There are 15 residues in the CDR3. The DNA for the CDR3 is TGTGCCAGCAAATTGGGGCAGGGAGGCTACAATGAGCAGTTCTTC. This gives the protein CASKLGQGGYNEQFF.

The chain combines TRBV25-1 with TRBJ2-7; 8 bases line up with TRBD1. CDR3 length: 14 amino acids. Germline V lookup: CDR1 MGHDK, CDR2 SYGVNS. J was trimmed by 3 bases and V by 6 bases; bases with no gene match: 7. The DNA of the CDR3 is TGTGCCAGCAGCTTCGGGACAGGCGGCTACGAGCAGTACTTC. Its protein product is CASSFGTGGYEQYF.

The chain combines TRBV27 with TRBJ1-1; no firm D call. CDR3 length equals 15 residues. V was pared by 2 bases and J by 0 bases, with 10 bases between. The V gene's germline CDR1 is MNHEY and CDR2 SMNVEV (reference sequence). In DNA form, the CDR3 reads TGTGCCAGCAGTTTAGGCCAGTTAATGAACACTGAAGCTTTCTTT. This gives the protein CASSLGQLMNTEAFF.

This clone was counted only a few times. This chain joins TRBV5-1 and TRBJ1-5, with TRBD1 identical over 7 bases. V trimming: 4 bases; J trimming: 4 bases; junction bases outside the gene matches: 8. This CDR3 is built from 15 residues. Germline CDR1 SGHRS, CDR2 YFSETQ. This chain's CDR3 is CASSPTDRPNQPQHF. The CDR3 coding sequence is TGCGCCAGCAGCCCAACGGACAGGCCGAATCAGCCCCAGCATTTT.

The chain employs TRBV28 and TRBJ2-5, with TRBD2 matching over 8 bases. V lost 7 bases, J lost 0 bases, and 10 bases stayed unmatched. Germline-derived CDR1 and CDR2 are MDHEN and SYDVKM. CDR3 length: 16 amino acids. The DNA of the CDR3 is TGTGCCAGCACCGCGGAGGGGACTAGGTACCAAGAGACCCAGTACTTC. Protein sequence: CASTAEGTRYQETQYF.

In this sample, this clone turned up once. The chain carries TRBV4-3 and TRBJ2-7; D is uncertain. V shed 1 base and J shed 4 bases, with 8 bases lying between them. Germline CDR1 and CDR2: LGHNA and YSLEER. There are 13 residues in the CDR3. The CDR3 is CASSQANSYEQYF. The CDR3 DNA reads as TGCGCCAGCAGCCAAGCCAACTCATACGAGCAGTACTTC.

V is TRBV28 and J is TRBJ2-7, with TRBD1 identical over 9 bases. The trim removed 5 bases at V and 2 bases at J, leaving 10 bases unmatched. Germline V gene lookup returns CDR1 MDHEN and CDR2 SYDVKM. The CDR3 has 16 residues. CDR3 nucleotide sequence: TGTGCCAGCAGTCAGTACAGGGGGCCAACGGCCTACGAGCAGTACTTC. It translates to CASSQYRGPTAYEQYF.

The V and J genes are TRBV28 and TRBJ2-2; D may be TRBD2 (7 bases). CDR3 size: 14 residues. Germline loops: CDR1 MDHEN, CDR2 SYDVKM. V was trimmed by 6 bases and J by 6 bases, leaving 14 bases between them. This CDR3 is CASRGGGLAGELFF. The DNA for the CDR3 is TGTGCCAGCAGGGGAGGGGGGCTTGCCGGGGAGCTGTTTTTT.

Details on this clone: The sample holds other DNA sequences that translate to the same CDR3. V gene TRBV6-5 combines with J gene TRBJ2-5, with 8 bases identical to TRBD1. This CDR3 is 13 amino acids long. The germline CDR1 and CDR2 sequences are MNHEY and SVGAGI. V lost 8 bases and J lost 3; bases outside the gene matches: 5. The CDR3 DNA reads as TGTGCCAGCTCCCGGACAGGGAAAGAGACCCAGTACTTC. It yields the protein CASSRTGKETQYF.

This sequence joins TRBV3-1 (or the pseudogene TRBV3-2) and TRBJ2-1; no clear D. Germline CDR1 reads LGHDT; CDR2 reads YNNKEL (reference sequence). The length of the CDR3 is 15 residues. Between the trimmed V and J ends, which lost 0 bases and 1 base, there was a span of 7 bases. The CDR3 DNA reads TGTGCCAGCAGCCAAGAGTTGAGGTCCTACAATGAGCAGTTCTTC. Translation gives CASSQELRSYNEQFF.

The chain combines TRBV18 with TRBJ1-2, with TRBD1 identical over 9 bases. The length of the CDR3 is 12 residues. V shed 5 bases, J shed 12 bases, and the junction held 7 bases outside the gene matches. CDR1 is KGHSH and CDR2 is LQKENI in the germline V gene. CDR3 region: CASSAEQGANTF. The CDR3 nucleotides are TGTGCCAGCTCAGCGGAACAGGGGGCCAACACCTTC. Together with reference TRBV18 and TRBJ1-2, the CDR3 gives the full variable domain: NAGVMQNPRHLVRRRGQEARLRCSPMKGHSHVYWYRQLPEEGLKFMVYLQKENIIDESGMPKERFSAEFPKEGPSILRIQQVVRGDSAAYFCASSAEQGANTFGSGTRLTVV.

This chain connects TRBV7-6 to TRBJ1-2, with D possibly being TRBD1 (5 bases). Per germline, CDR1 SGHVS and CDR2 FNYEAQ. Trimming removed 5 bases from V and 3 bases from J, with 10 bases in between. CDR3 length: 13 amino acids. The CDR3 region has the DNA TGTGCCAGCAGCCCCCAGGGCTACTATGGCTACACCTTC. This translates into CASSPQGYYGYTF.

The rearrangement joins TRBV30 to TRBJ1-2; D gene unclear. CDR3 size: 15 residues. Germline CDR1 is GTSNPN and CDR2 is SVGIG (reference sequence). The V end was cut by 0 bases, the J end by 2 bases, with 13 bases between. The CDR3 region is CAWSVFPNENYGYTF. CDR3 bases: TGTGCCTGGAGTGTTTTTCCCAATGAGAACTATGGCTACACCTTC.

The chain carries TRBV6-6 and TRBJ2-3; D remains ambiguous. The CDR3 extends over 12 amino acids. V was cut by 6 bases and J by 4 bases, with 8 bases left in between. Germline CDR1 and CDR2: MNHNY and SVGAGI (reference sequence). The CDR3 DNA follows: TGTGCCAGCAGCCCCGTTTCAGATACGCAGTATTTT. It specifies CASSPVSDTQYF.

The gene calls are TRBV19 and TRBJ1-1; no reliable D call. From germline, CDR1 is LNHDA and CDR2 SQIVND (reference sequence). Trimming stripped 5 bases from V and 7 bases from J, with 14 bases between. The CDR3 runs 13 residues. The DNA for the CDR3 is TGTGCCAGTAGTCTGCGTCCCTTGAGTGAAGCTTTCTTT. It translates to CASSLRPLSEAFF.

The CDR3 sequence is CASVFQSRGEQYF. As DNA, the CDR3 is TGTGCCAGCGTCTTCCAGTCTAGGGGCGAGCAGTACTTC. The rearrangement uses TRBV5-6 and TRBJ2-7; a possible D gene is TRBD1 (5 bases). CDR3 length equals 13 residues. The ends were cut back, 7 bases at V and 6 bases at J, with 17 bases in the middle. Per germline, CDR1 SGHDT and CDR2 YYEEEE.

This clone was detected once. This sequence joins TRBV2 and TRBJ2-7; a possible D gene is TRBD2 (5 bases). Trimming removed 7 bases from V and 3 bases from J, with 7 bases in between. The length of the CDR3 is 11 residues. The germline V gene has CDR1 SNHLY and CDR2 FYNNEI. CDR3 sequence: CASIGGYEQYF. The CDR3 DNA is TGTGCCAGCATCGGAGGCTACGAGCAGTACTTC.

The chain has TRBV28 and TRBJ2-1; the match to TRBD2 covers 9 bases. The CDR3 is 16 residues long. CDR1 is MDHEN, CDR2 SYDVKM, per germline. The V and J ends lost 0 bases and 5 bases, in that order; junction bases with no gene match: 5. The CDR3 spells CASSLWVAGVHNEQFF. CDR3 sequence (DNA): TGTGCCAGCAGTTTATGGGTAGCGGGAGTGCACAATGAGCAGTTCTTC.

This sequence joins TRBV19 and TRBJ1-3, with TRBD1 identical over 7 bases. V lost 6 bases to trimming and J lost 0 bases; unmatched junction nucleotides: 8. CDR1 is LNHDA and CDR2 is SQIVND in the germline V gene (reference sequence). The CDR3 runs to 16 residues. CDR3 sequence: CASRNLGTVSGNTIYF. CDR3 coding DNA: TGTGCCAGTAGGAATCTGGGGACAGTCTCTGGAAACACCATATATTTT.

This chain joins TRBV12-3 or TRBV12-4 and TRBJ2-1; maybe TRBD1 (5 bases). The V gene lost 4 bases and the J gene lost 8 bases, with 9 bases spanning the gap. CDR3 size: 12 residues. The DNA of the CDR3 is TGTGCCAGCAGTTACAGGACCGATGAGCAGTTCTTC. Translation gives CASSYRTDEQFF.

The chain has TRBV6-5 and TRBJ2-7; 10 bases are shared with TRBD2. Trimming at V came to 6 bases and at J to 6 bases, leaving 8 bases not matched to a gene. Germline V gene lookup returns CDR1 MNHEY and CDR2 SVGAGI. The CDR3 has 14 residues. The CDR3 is CASSRLAGNSEQYF. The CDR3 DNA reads TGTGCCAGCAGCCGACTAGCGGGTAACAGCGAGCAGTACTTC.